These 10 T cell receptor beta chains came from one sample sequenced in a study of blood T cell repertoires in COVID-19. This table comes from immunoSEQ multiplex PCR, and its TCRdb copy is limited to in-frame clones, with some not included. The table lists 45,000 to 50,000 clones, roughly 85% of them singletons. The specimen was peripheral blood. The receptor source for this set is a woman of 80 years or more with COVID-19, enrolled during active disease.

CDR3 sequence: CASSRTGGVAEAFF. The CDR3 DNA is TGTGCCAGCAGCAGGACAGGGGGCGTCGCTGAAGCTTTCTTT. This chain links TRBV6-2 or TRBV6-3 with TRBJ1-1; 11 bases agree with TRBD1. The V gene end was trimmed by 6 bases and the J gene end by 6 bases; junction bases not matched to a gene: 6. Looked up from germline, CDR1 is MNHEY and CDR2 is SVGEGT. The length of the CDR3 is 14 residues.

Only one count was recorded for this clone. The chain links TRBV5-1 to TRBJ1-1, with 8 nucleotides matching TRBD1. In germline, CDR1 is SGHRS, CDR2 YFSETQ. V lost 5 bases and J lost 0; bases outside the gene matches: 0. CDR3 size: 13 residues. DNA of the CDR3: TGCGCCAGCAGGGGACAGGTGAACACTGAAGCTTTCTTT. Amino acids: CASRGQVNTEAFF.

The rearrangement uses TRBV27 and TRBJ1-2, with TRBD1 matching over 7 bases. The germline V gene encodes CDR1 MNHEY and CDR2 SMNVEV (reference sequence). Trimming took 10 bases from V and 6 from J; bases not matched to a gene: 5. The length of the CDR3 is 11 residues. The CDR3 here is CAIDRVNGYTF. The CDR3 DNA reads TGTGCCATAGACAGGGTAAATGGCTACACCTTC.

This clone was counted a single time. This chain links TRBV4-2 with TRBJ2-3, with a weak D call TRBD1 (6 bases). Germline V gene sequence: CDR1 LGHNA, CDR2 YNFKEQ. Trimming stripped 4 bases from V and 1 base from J, with 21 bases between. The CDR3 extends over 18 amino acids. CDR3 amino acids: CASSRRQVTGTGTDTQYF. The CDR3 DNA reads TGTGCCAGCAGCCGGAGACAGGTTACAGGGACGGGCACAGATACGCAGTATTTT.

This clone was seen only a few times. V is TRBV18 and J is TRBJ1-2; D may be TRBD1 (6 bases). This CDR3 has 12 amino acids. V was shortened by 5 bases and J by 4 bases, with 8 bases between the two germline ends. CDR1 KGHSH and CDR2 LQKENI come from the germline V gene. CDR3 nucleotide sequence: TGTGCCAGCTCAGGACAGAGCTATGGCTACACCTTC. Protein product: CASSGQSYGYTF.

This clone has only one observation. This chain connects TRBV20-1 to TRBJ2-7, with no clear D. Germline CDR1 and CDR2: DFQATT and SNEGSKA (reference sequence). Trimming removed 5 bases at V and 0 bases at J, with 5 bases between. The CDR3 spans 11 residues. The CDR3 protein is CSASSSYEQYF. CDR3 bases: TGCAGTGCTTCCAGCTCCTACGAGCAGTACTTC.

This rearrangement joins TRBV3-1 (or the pseudogene TRBV3-2) to TRBJ2-5; D remains ambiguous. V shed 0 bases and J shed 6 bases, with 8 bases lying between them. CDR1 is LGHDT and CDR2 is YNNKEL in the germline V gene (reference sequence). The CDR3 sequence is 13 residues long. CDR3 amino acids: CASSQDGEKTQYF. In DNA, the CDR3 is TGTGCCAGCAGCCAAGATGGTGAGAAGACCCAGTACTTC.

This chain uses TRBV27 with TRBJ1-2; 7 positions match TRBD1. V dropped 4 bases and J dropped 0; count of bases not matched to a gene: 8. The length of the CDR3 is 16 residues. Germline values: CDR1 MNHEY, CDR2 SMNVEV (reference sequence). The CDR3 loop reads CASSSATGHTNYGYTF. CDR3 bases: TGTGCCAGCAGTTCCGCGACAGGGCATACTAACTATGGCTACACCTTC.

This clone was observed a single time. The chain joins TRBV3-1 (or the pseudogene TRBV3-2) to TRBJ2-3; no reliable D call. The germline V and J ends were trimmed by 7 bases and 0 bases, with 8 bases remaining between them. This CDR3 contains 13 residues. Per germline, CDR1 LGHDT and CDR2 YNNKEL (reference sequence). CDR3 coding DNA: TGTGCCAGCAAGCACGGGAGCACAGATACGCAGTATTTT. It specifies CASKHGSTDTQYF.

This clone was found a few times. This chain's CDR3 is CASSPRLGNEQFF. The CDR3 DNA follows: TGTGCCAGTAGTCCCCGACTAGGCAATGAGCAGTTCTTC. The chain combines TRBV19 with TRBJ2-1; TRBD2 is a possible D gene (6 bases). CDR1 and CDR2 from the germline V gene are LNHDA and SQIVND (reference sequence). The CDR3 has 13 residues. Between the trimmed V and J ends, which lost 5 bases and 6 bases, there was a span of 11 bases.